The entry below gives a single T cell receptor (beta chain) sequence along with its context. Generated by immunoSEQ multiplex PCR, the TCRdb table keeps only in-frame clones and is missing some. Of around 19,000 clones in the sample, approximately 78% were seen once. The sample originates from a study of control samples from healthy donors and cancer patients. Germline CDR1 is SGHRS and CDR2 is YFSETQ. V was pared by 3 bases and J by 2 bases, with 9 bases between. This CDR3 has 14 amino acids. The sequence came from an older man with head and neck cancer. The sequenced sample was PBMCs. The chain recombines TRBV5-1 with TRBJ2-1; D not certain. DNA of the CDR3: TGCGCCAGCAGCTCGGACGCAACCTACAATGAGCAGTTCTTC. Its translation is CASSSDATYNEQFF.